A single sample is the source of the 25 T cell receptor beta chains below, sequenced in a study of Ad26.COV2.S vaccination and SARS-CoV-2 variants. TCRdb's table, derived via immunoSEQ multiplex PCR, lists solely in-frame clones and lacks some. The table lists around 320,000 clones, about 85% of them singletons. The sample's treatment: about 20 received Ad26.COV2.S at low or high dose, single or two shots; five or six received placebo; per-sample allocation not given. Collection of samples fell on day 63 after the first vaccine or placebo injection. Source: peripheral blood, taken in a trial of Ad26.COV2.S vaccine versus placebo. The origin of the receptors is a person aged 18-60 years who received the Ad26.COV2.S COVID-19 vaccine or a placebo.

The chain links TRBV5-1 to TRBJ2-6; D gene unclear. V was pared by 4 bases and J by 0 bases, with 11 bases between. This CDR3 region has 16 residues. The germline CDR1 and CDR2 sequences are SGHRS and YFSETQ. The CDR3 sequence: CASSPPPYSGANVLTF. CDR3 sequence (DNA): TGCGCCAGCAGCCCTCCCCCGTACTCTGGGGCCAACGTCCTGACTTTC.

The rearrangement uses TRBV5-1 and TRBJ2-2; D is unresolved. Trimming removed 0 bases from V and 6 bases from J, with 15 bases in between. CDR1 and CDR2 from the germline V gene are SGHRS and YFSETQ. CDR3 length equals 16 residues. CDR3 residues: CASSLEPGSWAGELFF. DNA of the CDR3: TGCGCCAGCAGCTTGGAGCCAGGCTCGTGGGCCGGGGAGCTGTTTTTT. Complete variable domain (other parts from reference TRBV5-1 and TRBJ2-2): KAGVTQTPRYLIKTRGQQVTLSCSPISGHRSVSWYQQTPGQGLQFLFEYFSETQRNKGNFPGRFSGRQFSNSRSEMNVSTLELGDSALYLCASSLEPGSWAGELFFGEGSRLTVL.

CDR3 DNA: TGTGCCAGTAGTATTTCCTCTCGCGGGTTCGACGAGCAGTTCTTC. It is translated as CASSISSRGFDEQFF. The V gene is TRBV19, the J gene TRBJ2-1; tentative D call: TRBD2 (5 bases). The CDR3 is 15 residues long. Looked up from germline, CDR1 is LNHDA and CDR2 is SQIVND (reference sequence). Trimming cost V 3 bases and J 10 bases, with 19 bases left between them.

As DNA, the CDR3 is TGTGCCAGCAGCGCCCAACAGGGGTTAGGCGAAAAACTGTTTTTT. Translating it yields CASSAQQGLGEKLFF. The rearrangement links TRBV9 to TRBJ1-4; 7 bases align to TRBD1. CDR1 and CDR2 from the germline V gene are SGDLS and YYNGEE. The CDR3 length is 15 residues. The junction had 10 bases not matched to a gene; V was cut back by 3 bases and J by 8 bases.

In DNA, the CDR3 is TGTGCCAGCAGCTTAAACCGGGGACAAGACACTGAAGCTTTCTTT. It translates to CASSLNRGQDTEAFF. The rearrangement links TRBV7-6 to TRBJ1-1; possibly TRBD1 for D (6 bases). Trimming stripped 2 bases from V and 3 bases from J, with 13 bases between. This CDR3 has 15 amino acids. Germline CDR1 and CDR2: SGHVS and FNYEAQ.

This clone is a singleton in its sample. J is TRBJ2-3 and V is TRBV9, with D possibly being TRBD1 (5 bases). Germline V gives CDR1 SGDLS, CDR2 YYNGEE. The CDR3 runs to 14 residues. Trimming took off 0 bases at V and 0 bases at J, with 5 bases between the two ends. This CDR3 is CASSVDRSTDTQYF. The CDR3 DNA reads as TGTGCCAGCAGCGTAGACAGGAGCACAGATACGCAGTATTTT.

The chain couples TRBV7-2 to TRBJ2-7; D is perhaps TRBD1 or TRBD2 (5 bases each). The V gene's germline CDR1 is SGHTA and CDR2 FQGNSA. With 1 base removed from V and 6 bases from J, the gap between germline ends came to 16 bases. The CDR3 totals 15 residues. This CDR3 is CASSLGRRGDREQYF. CDR3 DNA: TGTGCCAGCAGCTTAGGCAGAAGGGGAGACCGCGAGCAGTACTTC. Together with reference TRBV7-2 and TRBJ2-7, the CDR3 gives the full variable domain: GAGVSQSPSNKVTEKGKDVELRCDPISGHTALYWYRQSLGQGLEFLIYFQGNSAPDKSGLPSDRFSAERTGGSVSTLTIQRTQQEDSAVYLCASSLGRRGDREQYFGPGTRLTVT.

This chain joins TRBV25-1 and TRBJ1-1; D remains ambiguous. V was cut by 6 bases and J by 3 bases, with 11 bases left in between. Per the germline V gene, CDR1 is MGHDK and CDR2 is SYGVNS. This CDR3 comprises 13 residues. The CDR3 nucleotides read TGTGCCAGCAGAAAAGGCAGCTACACTGAAGCTTTCTTT. Protein product: CASRKGSYTEAFF.

This rearrangement joins TRBV12-3 or TRBV12-4 to TRBJ1-2, with D possibly TRBD1 on 5 matching bases. Trimming removed 6 bases at V and 5 bases at J, with 10 bases between. The CDR3 runs 12 residues. CDR3 nucleotide sequence: TGTGCCAGCAGGGACACTAGATATGGCTACACCTTC. It translates to CASRDTRYGYTF.

The chain is built from TRBV5-1 and TRBJ2-3, with unresolved D. CDR1 and CDR2 from the germline V gene are SGHRS and YFSETQ. With 0 bases removed from V and 0 bases from J, the gap between germline ends came to 11 bases. The CDR3 length is 16 residues. The CDR3 spells CASSLALQTSTDTQYF. The CDR3 DNA is TGCGCCAGCAGCTTGGCCTTACAGACTAGCACAGATACGCAGTATTTT.

This clone was recorded once. The chain employs TRBV7-2 and TRBJ1-6, with unresolved D. The CDR3 runs 14 residues. Per germline, CDR1 SGHTA and CDR2 FQGNSA. Trimming took 3 bases from V and 8 from J, leaving 11 bases between them. CDR3: CASSFFADYSPLHF. CDR3 coding DNA: TGTGCCAGCAGCTTTTTTGCAGACTATTCACCCCTCCACTTT.

This clone was counted once. The genes are TRBV28 and TRBJ1-5; TRBD1 matches at 12 bases. This CDR3 comprises 16 residues. V lost 4 bases and J lost 6; bases outside the gene matches: 7. The germline V gene has CDR1 MDHEN and CDR2 SYDVKM. CDR3 DNA: TGTGCCAGCAGTTCCACTGGGACAGGGGGCGTTCAGCCCCAGCATTTT. Translated: CASSSTGTGGVQPQHF.

The V gene is TRBV6-5, the J gene TRBJ1-1; D unclear. This CDR3 is 13 amino acids long. Germline loops: CDR1 MNHEY, CDR2 SVGAGI. Trimming took off 0 bases at V and 3 bases at J, with 5 bases between the two ends. As DNA, the CDR3 is TGTGCCAGCAGTTACTCGTCGGACACTGAAGCTTTCTTT. This translates into CASSYSSDTEAFF.

This clone was detected many times. The chain couples TRBV5-1 to TRBJ2-7; D is tentatively TRBD1 or TRBD2 (6 bases each). The CDR3 is 15 residues long. Germline CDR1 reads SGHRS; CDR2 reads YFSETQ. V was cut by 3 bases and J by 4 bases, with 17 bases left in between. The CDR3 region has the DNA TGCGCCAGCAGCTGGGGGGCGGGTTCGACTTACGAGCAGTACTTC. This translates into CASSWGAGSTYEQYF. Supplemented by reference TRBV5-1 and TRBJ2-7, the full variable domain reads KAGVTQTPRYLIKTRGQQVTLSCSPISGHRSVSWYQQTPGQGLQFLFEYFSETQRNKGNFPGRFSGRQFSNSRSEMNVSTLELGDSALYLCASSWGAGSTYEQYFGPGTRLTVT.

This chain links TRBV5-4 with TRBJ2-3, with TRBD1 as a possible D gene (5 bases). This CDR3 is built from 14 residues. Trimming removed 6 bases from V and 5 bases from J, with 16 bases in between. Germline CDR1 is SGHNT and CDR2 is YYREEE (reference sequence). The CDR3 coding sequence is TGTGCCAGCACCGCGGACATGAGGAGAGATACGCAGTATTTT. Amino acid sequence: CASTADMRRDTQYF.

This clone has only a few counts. Distinct nucleotide sequences in the sample also encode this CDR3. The V call is TRBV5-1, the J call TRBJ2-7; D is unresolved. Trimming shortened V by 0 bases and J by 0 bases, and 7 bases separated the two germline ends. The CDR3 totals 14 residues. Germline V gives CDR1 SGHRS, CDR2 YFSETQ. CDR3: CASSLEGSSYEQYF. The CDR3, as DNA: TGCGCCAGCAGCTTGGAGGGAAGCTCCTACGAGCAGTACTTC.

This clone was counted a few times. The chain joins TRBV6-5 to TRBJ2-7; D not resolved. Trimming cost V 2 bases and J 2 bases, with 7 bases left between them. CDR1 and CDR2 from the germline V gene are MNHEY and SVGAGI. The CDR3 is 13 residues long. The CDR3 here is CASSYRQTYEQYF. The CDR3 coding sequence is TGTGCCAGCAGTTACCGGCAAACCTACGAGCAGTACTTC.

This sequence joins TRBV24-1 and TRBJ2-5; D is unresolved. The germline V gene encodes CDR1 KGHDR and CDR2 SFDVKD. CDR3 size: 17 residues. Between the trimmed V and J ends, which lost 4 bases and 0 bases, there was a span of 17 bases. The CDR3 region is CATSESNNFLYQETQYF. The CDR3 DNA sequence: TGTGCCACCAGTGAGTCGAATAATTTCTTGTACCAAGAGACCCAGTACTTC.

Written as DNA, the CDR3 is TGTGCCAGCAGCCAGGACTCCTCCTGGGATGGCTACACCTTC. Translating it yields CASSQDSSWDGYTF. V gene TRBV6-5 combines with J gene TRBJ1-2, with no clear D. There are 14 residues in the CDR3. V was cut by 6 bases and J by 6 bases, with 17 bases left in between. The V gene's germline CDR1 is MNHEY and CDR2 SVGAGI.

V and J are TRBV13 and TRBJ2-5, with TRBD2 identical over 7 bases. Germline assignment: CDR1 PRHDT and CDR2 FYEKMQ (reference sequence). CDR3 length equals 14 residues. V gave up 0 bases and J gave up 5 bases; unmatched junction bases: 3. CDR3 DNA sequence: TGTGCCAGCAGCTTAGGAGCGGGGAGGGAGACCCAGTACTTC. This translates into CASSLGAGRETQYF.

V is TRBV28 and J is TRBJ2-7; TRBD1 matches 7 bases. The V segment lost 5 bases and the J segment 1 base; nucleotides outside the gene matches: 2. Per germline, CDR1 MDHEN and CDR2 SYDVKM. The CDR3 extends over 13 amino acids. The CDR3 is CASSTGVSYEQYF. Here the CDR3 DNA reads TGTGCCAGCAGTACAGGGGTTTCCTACGAGCAGTACTTC.

This clone was detected only once. The chain has TRBV5-1 and TRBJ1-1; D uncertain. Germline V CDR1 and CDR2: SGHRS, YFSETQ. Trimming cost V 4 bases and J 2 bases, with 9 bases left between them. CDR3 length: 13 amino acids. Here the CDR3 reads CASSVDGNTEAFF. Here the CDR3 DNA reads TGCGCCAGCAGCGTGGACGGTAACACTGAAGCTTTCTTT.

The V gene is TRBV4-1, the J gene TRBJ2-3, with 9 bases that match TRBD1. Trimming took 0 bases from V and 8 from J; bases not matched to a gene: 6. This CDR3 spans 15 amino acids. Germline V lookup: CDR1 MGHRA, CDR2 YSYEKL. CDR3 region: CASSQEGTGFRTQYF. CDR3 coding DNA: TGCGCCAGCAGCCAAGAGGGGACAGGGTTCCGTACGCAGTATTTT.

As for this clone: One end of the junction varies from germline; a read error may be responsible. The chain has TRBV7-8 and TRBJ1-2; maybe TRBD1 (5 bases). The CDR3 length is 15 residues. Germline V lookup: CDR1 SGHVS, CDR2 FQNEAQ. DNA for the CDR3: TGTGCCAGCAGCCTAGCCCGGGGCCCTGGTAATGGCTACACCTTC. Amino acid sequence: CASSLARGPGNGYTF.

This sequence joins TRBV6-5 and TRBJ2-7; D gene uncertain. Trimming cost V 0 bases and J 3 bases, with 3 bases left between them. The germline gives CDR1 MNHEY, CDR2 SVGAGI. CDR3 length equals 12 residues. CDR3 nucleotides: TGTGCCAGCAGTTACTCCCGCTACGAGCAGTACTTC. It yields the protein CASSYSRYEQYF.